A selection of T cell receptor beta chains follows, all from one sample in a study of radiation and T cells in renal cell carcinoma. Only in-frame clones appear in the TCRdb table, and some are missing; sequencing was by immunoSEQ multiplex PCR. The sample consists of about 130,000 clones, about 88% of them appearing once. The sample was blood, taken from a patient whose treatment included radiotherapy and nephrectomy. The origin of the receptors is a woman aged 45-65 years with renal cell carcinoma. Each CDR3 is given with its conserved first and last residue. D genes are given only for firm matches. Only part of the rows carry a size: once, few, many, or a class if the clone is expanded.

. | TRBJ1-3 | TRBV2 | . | TGTGCCAGCATCGAAGTAGGAAGTGGCTCTGGAAACACCATATATTTT | CASIEVGSGSGNTIYF
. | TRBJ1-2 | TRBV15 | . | TGTGCCACCGCTCCCCCCTCGGACGGGTTTTATGGCTACACCTTC | CATAPPSDGFYGYTF
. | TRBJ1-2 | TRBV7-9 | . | TGTGCCAGCAGCCACGGCCGGAGCGGGGGGTATGGCTACACCTTC | CASSHGRSGGYGYTF
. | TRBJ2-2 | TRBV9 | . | TGTGCCAGCAGCGTACGCGATGCCGGATCTGCCGGGGAGCTGTTTTTT | CASSVRDAGSAGELFF
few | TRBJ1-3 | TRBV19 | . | TGTGCCAGCCTGGCCGGGCCCTGGACTGGAAACACCATATATTTT | CASLAGPWTGNTIYF
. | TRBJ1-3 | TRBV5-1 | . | TGCGCCAGCAGCTTGGCCGAGACAGGTGGTCCCGGAAACACCATATATTTT | CASSLAETGGPGNTIYF
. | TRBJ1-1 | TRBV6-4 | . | TGTGCCAGCAGTGACTCGGGACAACCGAAGAACACTGAAGCTTTCTTT | CASSDSGQPKNTEAFF
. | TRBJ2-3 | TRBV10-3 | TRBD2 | TGTGCCATCCGAGCGGGGGCGCCCACAGATACGCAGTATTTT | CAIRAGAPTDTQYF
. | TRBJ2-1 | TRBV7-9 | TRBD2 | TGTGCCAGCAGCTCCGGACTAGCGGGGGGAGGTAATGAGCAGTTCTTC | CASSSGLAGGGNEQFF
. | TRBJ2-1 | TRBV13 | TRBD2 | TGTGCCAGCAGCCGATGGACTAGCGGGGGGTACAATGAGCAGTTCTTC | CASSRWTSGGYNEQFF
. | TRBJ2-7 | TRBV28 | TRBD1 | TGTGCCAGCAGTTCCCCGGACAGGGCCTACGAGCAGTACTTC | CASSSPDRAYEQYF
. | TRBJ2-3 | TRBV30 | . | TGTGCCTGGAGTAGAATGGGGTCTAGCACAGATACGCAGTATTTT | CAWSRMGSSTDTQYF
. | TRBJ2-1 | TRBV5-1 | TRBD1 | TGCGCCAGCAGCGGGATTGGGGCCGGACAGGGATCCTACAATGAGCAGTTCTTC | CASSGIGAGQGSYNEQFF
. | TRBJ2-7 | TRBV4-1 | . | TGCGCCAGCAGCCAAGATATTACTAGCTCGGGACTGCAGTACTTC | CASSQDITSSGLQYF
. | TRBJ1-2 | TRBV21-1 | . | TGTGCCAGCAGCAAAGCGCTACTAGGGGGTAACTATGGCTACACCTTC | CASSKALLGGNYGYTF
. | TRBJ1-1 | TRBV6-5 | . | TGTGCCAGCAGTTCGCGGCACAGGGTAAACACTGAAGCTTTCTTT | CASSSRHRVNTEAFF